This T cell receptor (beta chain) is drawn from a study of regulatory T cells in long-lasting Graves disease. The CDR3 covers 13 residues. Trimming pared 6 bases from V and 0 bases from J, leaving 9 bases between. Germline V gene lookup returns CDR1 GTSNPN and CDR2 SVGIG (reference sequence). Arm-PCR of CDR3 regions and iRepertoire HTBI primers were used to build TCR beta libraries. TCRdb re-called the multiplex PCR reads with MiXCR, one entry per CDR3 protein. The sample shows 350,000 to 500,000 distinct CDR3 sequences, about 15% of them seen only once. Time point reported: newly diagnosed GD, antithyroid drugs for less than 3 months. Generation of the TCR library employed RNA extracted from PBMCs. This same sample was also taken into another study, of T cells in Graves' hyperthyroidism and ophthalmopathy.

Specimen: peripheral blood mononuclear cells (PBMCs), collected at new diagnosis, from a patient treated with antithyroid drugs. The clonotype comes from a woman aged 45-59 years with Graves disease. The V call is TRBV30, the J call TRBJ1-3; D remains unclear. This CDR3 is CACRADSGNTIYF. Here the CDR3 DNA reads TGTGCCTGCCGGGCCGACTCTGGAAACACCATATATTTT.